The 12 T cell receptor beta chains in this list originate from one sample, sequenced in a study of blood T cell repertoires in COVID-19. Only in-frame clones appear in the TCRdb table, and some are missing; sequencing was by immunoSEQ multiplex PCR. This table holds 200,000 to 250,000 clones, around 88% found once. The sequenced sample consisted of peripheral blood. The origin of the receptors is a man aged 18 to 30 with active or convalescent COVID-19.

The CDR3 is CASSSTRSSGRTGELFF. For the CDR3, the DNA is TGCGCCAGCAGCTCAACCCGAAGTAGCGGGAGGACCGGGGAGCTGTTTTTT. This chain connects TRBV5-1 to TRBJ2-2; 10 bases line up with TRBD2. The trim removed 3 bases at V and 5 bases at J, leaving 10 bases unmatched. In germline, CDR1 is SGHRS, CDR2 YFSETQ. The CDR3 totals 17 residues.

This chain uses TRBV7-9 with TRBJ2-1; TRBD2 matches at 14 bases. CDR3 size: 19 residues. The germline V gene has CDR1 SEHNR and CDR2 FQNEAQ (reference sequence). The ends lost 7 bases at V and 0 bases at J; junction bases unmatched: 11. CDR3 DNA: TGTGCCAGCACCAGGGGACTAGCGGGAGTGTGGGACTCCTACAATGAGCAGTTCTTC. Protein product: CASTRGLAGVWDSYNEQFF.

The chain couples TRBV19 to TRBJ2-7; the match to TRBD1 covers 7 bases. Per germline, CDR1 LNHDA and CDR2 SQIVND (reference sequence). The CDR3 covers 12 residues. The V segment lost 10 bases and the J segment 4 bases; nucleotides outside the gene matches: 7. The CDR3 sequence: CATQDRLYEQYF. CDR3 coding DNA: TGTGCCACTCAGGACAGGCTTTACGAGCAGTACTTC.

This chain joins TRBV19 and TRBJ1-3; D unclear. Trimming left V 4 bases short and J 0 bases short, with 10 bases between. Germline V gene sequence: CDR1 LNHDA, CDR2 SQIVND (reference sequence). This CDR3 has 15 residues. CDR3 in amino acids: CASSNRVNSGNTIYF. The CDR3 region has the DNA TGTGCCAGTAGTAACCGGGTCAACTCTGGAAACACCATATATTTT.

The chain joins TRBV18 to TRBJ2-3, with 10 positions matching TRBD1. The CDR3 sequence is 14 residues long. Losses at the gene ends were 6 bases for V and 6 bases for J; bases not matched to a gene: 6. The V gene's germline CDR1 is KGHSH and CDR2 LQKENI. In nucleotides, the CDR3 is TGTGCCAGCTCGCCTGACAGGGGGCTGGATACGCAGTATTTT. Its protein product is CASSPDRGLDTQYF.

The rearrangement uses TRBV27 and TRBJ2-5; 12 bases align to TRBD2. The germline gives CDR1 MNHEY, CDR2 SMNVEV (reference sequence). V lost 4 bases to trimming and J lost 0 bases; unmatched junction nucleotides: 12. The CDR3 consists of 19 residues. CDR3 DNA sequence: TGTGCCAGCAGTTCGCGCCAGACTAGCGGGAGACAGTACCAAGAGACCCAGTACTTC. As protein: CASSSRQTSGRQYQETQYF.

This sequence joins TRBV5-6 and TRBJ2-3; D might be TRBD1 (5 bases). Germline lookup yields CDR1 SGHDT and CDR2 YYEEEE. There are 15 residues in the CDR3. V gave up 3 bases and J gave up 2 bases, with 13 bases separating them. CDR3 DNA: TGTGCCAGCAGCTCCGGACAAACCGTCACAGATACGCAGTATTTT. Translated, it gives CASSSGQTVTDTQYF.

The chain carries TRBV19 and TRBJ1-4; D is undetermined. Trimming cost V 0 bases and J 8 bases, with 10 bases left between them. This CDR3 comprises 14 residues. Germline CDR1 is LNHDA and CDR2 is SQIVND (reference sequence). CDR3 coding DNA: TGTGCCAGTAGTATAGAAAGAGGGCGCGAAAAACTGTTTTTT. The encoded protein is CASSIERGREKLFF.

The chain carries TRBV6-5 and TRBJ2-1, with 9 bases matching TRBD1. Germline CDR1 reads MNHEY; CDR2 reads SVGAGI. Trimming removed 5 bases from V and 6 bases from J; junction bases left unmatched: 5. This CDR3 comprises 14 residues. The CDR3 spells CASSPGQGLNEQFF. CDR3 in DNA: TGTGCCAGCAGTCCCGGACAGGGGCTCAATGAGCAGTTCTTC.

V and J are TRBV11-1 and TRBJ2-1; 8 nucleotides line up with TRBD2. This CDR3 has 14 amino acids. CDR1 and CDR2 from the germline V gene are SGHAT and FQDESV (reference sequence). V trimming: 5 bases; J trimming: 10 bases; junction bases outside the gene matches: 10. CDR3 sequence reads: CASSPSGPEGEQFF. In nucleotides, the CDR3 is TGTGCCAGCAGCCCTAGCGGGCCGGAAGGGGAGCAGTTCTTC.

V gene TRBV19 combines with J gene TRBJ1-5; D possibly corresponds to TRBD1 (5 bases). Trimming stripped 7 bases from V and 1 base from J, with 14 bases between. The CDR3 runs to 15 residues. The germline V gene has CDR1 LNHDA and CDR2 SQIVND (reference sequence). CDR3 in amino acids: CASNLQGISNQPQHF. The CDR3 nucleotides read TGTGCCAGTAACCTCCAGGGCATCAGCAATCAGCCCCAGCATTTT.

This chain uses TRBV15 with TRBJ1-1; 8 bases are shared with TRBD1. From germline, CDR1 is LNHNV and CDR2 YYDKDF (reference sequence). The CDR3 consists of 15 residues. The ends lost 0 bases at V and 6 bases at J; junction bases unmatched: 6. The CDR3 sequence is CATSREGTGGPEAFF. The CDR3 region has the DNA TGTGCCACCAGCAGAGAAGGGACAGGAGGTCCTGAAGCTTTCTTT.